Described below is a single T cell receptor beta chain sequence and its context. MiXCR re-clonotyped the PCR reads for TCRdb. The table lists several thousand clones, 20% to 25% of them singletons. Patients were all untreated before their thyroid surgery. The data belong to a study of metastatic and nonmetastatic thyroid tumors. Looked up from germline, CDR1 is LGHDT and CDR2 is YNNKEL (reference sequence). The CDR3 runs to 15 residues. J gave up 3 bases and V 7 bases, and 9 bases lay outside the gene matches. The sequenced material came from tumor tissue. This receptor was obtained from a female donor with papillary thyroid cancer or a benign thyroid nodule (not recorded which). Some clones in this sample may be carry-over from other donors' samples. The J gene is TRBJ2-7, the V gene TRBV3-1, with 10 nucleotides matching TRBD1. CDR3 sequence reads: CASKDRGTGVYEQYF. CDR3 sequence (DNA): TGTGCCAGCAAGGACAGGGGGACGGGGGTCTACGAGCAGTACTTC.